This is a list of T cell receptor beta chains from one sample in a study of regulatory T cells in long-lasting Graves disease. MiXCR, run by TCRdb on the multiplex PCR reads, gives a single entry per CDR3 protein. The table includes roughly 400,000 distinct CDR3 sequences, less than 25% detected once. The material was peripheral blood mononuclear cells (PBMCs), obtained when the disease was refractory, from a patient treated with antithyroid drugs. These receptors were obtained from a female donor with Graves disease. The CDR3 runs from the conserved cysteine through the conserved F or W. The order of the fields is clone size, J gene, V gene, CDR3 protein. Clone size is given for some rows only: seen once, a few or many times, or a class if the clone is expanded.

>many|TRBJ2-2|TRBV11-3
CASSLRELFF
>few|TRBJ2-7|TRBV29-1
CSVQDRPYEQYF
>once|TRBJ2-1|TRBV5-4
CASSSLGRGEQFF
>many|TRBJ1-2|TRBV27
CASRRTAGRQYGYTF
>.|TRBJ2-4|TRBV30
CAWSVKTSGIQSKNIQYF
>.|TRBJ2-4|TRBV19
CASGDRGIAKNIQYF
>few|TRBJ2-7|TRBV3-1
CASSQGASGVTLQYF
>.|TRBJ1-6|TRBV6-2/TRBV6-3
CASRTPTGVNSPLHF
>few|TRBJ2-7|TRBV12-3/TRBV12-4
CASSLGRGFDEQYF
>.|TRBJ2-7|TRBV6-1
CASIPAGVAYEQYF
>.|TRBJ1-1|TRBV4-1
CASRREGDTEAFF
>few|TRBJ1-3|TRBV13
CASSKIPGGSGNTIYF
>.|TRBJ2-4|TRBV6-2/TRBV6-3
CASRPGTYEKNIQYF